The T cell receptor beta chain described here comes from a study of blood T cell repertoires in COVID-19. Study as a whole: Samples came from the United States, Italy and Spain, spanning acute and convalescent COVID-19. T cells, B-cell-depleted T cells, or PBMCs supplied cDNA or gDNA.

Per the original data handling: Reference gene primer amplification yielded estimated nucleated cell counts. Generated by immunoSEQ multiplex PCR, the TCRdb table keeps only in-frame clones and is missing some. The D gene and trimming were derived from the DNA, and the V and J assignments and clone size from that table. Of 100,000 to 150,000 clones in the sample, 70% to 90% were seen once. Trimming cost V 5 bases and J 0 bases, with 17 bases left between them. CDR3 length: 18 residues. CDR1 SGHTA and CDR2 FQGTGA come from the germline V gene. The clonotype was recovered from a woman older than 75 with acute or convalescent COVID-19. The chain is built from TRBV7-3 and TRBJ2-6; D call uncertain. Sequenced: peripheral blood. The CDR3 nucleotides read TGTGCCAGCAGCCCCCTACAGAGTTATATCTCTGGGGCCAACGTCCTGACTTTC. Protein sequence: CASSPLQSYISGANVLTF.